The text below deals with one T cell receptor (beta chain). It lacks a known antigen. No base qualities exist here, and no much larger clone lies one base off it. This record comes from a study of T cell changes during pregnancy in multiple sclerosis (dated by TCRdb to between 2018 and 2020). For the wider study: In women with multiple sclerosis, the researchers looked at how the T cell repertoire shifted as pregnancy progressed.

Library method: the immunoSEQ multiplex PCR assay. The immuneACCESS repertoire file appears here via TCRdb, limited to in-frame rearrangements. These files lack a portion of the clones; in checked studies, under half of the deficit traces to unresolved V genes, and the cause of the others is not known. This sample has about 79,000 clones in its table, and around nine tenths of those were observed once. The ten largest clones represent 0.47% of the sample. V is cut back by 4 bases and J by 6 bases, with 9 bases in the junction unmatched. CDR1 and CDR2 are read off the germline V gene as MNHNS and SASEGT. The cysteine opens and the phenylalanine closes a CDR3 of 15 amino acids. Left in the record is the CDR3 DNA by itself, 45 bases read in frame from the first base.

The rearrangement combines TRBV6-1 with TRBJ1-2, and TRBD1 aligns with 9 junction nucleotides. The material was CD4+ T cells from peripheral blood mononuclear cells, obtained in the second trimester of pregnancy. The sequence came from a female donor with multiple sclerosis, enrolled in a pregnancy study. The CDR3 reads CASSVRGQGINGYTF. In nucleotide form, the sequence is TGTGCCAGCAGTGTACGGGGACAGGGCATCAATGGCTACACCTTC.